The clone carrying this T cell receptor (beta chain) came up many times. Time point indicated: newly diagnosed GD, antithyroid drugs for less than 3 months. Making the TCR library involved RNA that had been extracted from PBMCs. These data come from a study of regulatory T cells in long-lasting Graves disease. Across the study: Graves' patients, newly diagnosed, had taken antithyroid drugs under 3 months.

For TCR beta, libraries came from iRepertoire HTBI primers and Arm-PCR of CDR3 regions. From the multiplex PCR reads, TCRdb called clonotypes with MiXCR, one entry per CDR3 protein. The repertoire consists of approximately 270,000 distinct CDR3 sequences, with about 17% occurring once and the leading ten covering about 14%. This CDR3 contains 17 residues. Germline assignment: CDR1 MNHEY and CDR2 SVGAGI. The germline V and J ends were trimmed by 0 bases and 0 bases, with 15 bases remaining between them. The same data also went into a second study, on T cells in Graves' hyperthyroidism and ophthalmopathy. That publication notes: Lactation, pregnancy, other autoimmune disease or uncontrolled infection led to exclusion of patients.

This chain uses TRBV6-5 with TRBJ2-7, with D perhaps matching TRBD1 or TRBD2 (5 bases each). The sequence derives from a woman in her thirties with Graves disease. The sample consisted of peripheral blood mononuclear cells (PBMCs), taken at new diagnosis, from a patient treated with antithyroid drugs. The chain's CDR3 is CASSYSFVWDGSYEQYF. For the CDR3, the DNA is TGTGCCAGCAGTTACTCTTTCGTCTGGGACGGCTCCTACGAGCAGTACTTC.